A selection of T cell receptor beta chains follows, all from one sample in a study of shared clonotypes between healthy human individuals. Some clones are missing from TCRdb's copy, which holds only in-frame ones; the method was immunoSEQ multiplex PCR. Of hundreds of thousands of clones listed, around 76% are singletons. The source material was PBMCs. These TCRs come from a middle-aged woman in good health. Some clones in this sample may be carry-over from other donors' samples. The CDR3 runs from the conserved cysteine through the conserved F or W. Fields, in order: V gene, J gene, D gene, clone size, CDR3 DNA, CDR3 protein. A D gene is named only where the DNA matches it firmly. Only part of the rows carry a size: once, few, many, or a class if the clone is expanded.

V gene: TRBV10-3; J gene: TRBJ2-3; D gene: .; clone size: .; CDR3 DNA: TGTGCCATCAGTGTCTCCGGCTACAGAGATACGCAGTATTTT; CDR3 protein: CAISVSGYRDTQYF
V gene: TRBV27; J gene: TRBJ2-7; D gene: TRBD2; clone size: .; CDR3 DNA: TGTGCCAGCAGCTCAACCGGGACTAGCGGGACCTACGAGCAGTACTTC; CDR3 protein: CASSSTGTSGTYEQYF
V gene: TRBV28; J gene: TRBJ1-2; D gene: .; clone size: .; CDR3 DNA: TGTGCCAGCAGTTTATATGACTATGGCTACACCTTC; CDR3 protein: CASSLYDYGYTF
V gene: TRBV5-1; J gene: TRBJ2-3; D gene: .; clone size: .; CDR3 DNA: TGCGCCAGCAGCTCCGGGACCCAAGGAGATACGCAGTATTTT; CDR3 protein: CASSSGTQGDTQYF
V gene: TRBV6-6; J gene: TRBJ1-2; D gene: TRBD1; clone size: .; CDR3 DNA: TGTGCCAGCAGCCGGGGACAGGAGTATGGCTACACCTTC; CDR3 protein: CASSRGQEYGYTF
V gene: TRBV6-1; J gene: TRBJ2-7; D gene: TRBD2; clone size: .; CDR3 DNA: TGTGCCAGCAGTCCCCTAGCGGGAGCCACCTACGAGCAGTACTTC; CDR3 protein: CASSPLAGATYEQYF
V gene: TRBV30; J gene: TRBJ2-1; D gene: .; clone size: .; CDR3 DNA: TGTGCCTGGAGTGTAGGGGTGGAACTTTACAATGAGCAGTTCTTC; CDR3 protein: CAWSVGVELYNEQFF
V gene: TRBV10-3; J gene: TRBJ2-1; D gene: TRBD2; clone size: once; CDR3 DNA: TGTGCCATCACGGGGGGGAGTTCCTACAATGAGCAGTTCTTC; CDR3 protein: CAITGGSSYNEQFF
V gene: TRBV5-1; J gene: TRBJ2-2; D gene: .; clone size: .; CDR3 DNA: TGCGCCAGCAGCTTGGCCGAAGTACAGGGAAACGGGGAGCTGTTTTTT; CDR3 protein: CASSLAEVQGNGELFF
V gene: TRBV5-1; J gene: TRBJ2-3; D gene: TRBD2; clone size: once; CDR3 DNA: TGCGCCAGCAGCTTGATGGGTCCGGGACTAGGCCTATCAGGTATCAGTGTTACGCAGTATTTT; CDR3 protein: CASSLMGPGLGLSGISVTQYF
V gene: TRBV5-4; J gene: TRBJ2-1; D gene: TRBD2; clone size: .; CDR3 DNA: TGTGCCAGCAGCTTGGATGGACCTAGCGGGTCCTACAATGAGCAGTTCTTC; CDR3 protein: CASSLDGPSGSYNEQFF
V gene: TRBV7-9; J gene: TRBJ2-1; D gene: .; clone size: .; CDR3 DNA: TGTGCCAGCAGCTTAAGGGGGACAGAGCAGTTCTTC; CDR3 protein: CASSLRGTEQFF
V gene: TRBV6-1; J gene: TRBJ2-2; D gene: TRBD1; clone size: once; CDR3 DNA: TGTGCCAGCAGGGGGGACAGGGCCTCCGGGGAGCTGTTTTTT; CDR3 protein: CASRGDRASGELFF
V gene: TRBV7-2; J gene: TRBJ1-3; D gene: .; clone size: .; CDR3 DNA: TGTGCCAGCAGCTTGTGGTCATCGGGAAACACCATATATTTT; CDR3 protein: CASSLWSSGNTIYF
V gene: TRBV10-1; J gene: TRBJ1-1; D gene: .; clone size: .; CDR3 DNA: TGCGCCACTAAACAGGGCCGGAACACTGAAGCTTTCTTT; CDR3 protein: CATKQGRNTEAFF
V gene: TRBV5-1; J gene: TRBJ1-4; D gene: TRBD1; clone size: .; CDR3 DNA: TGCGCCAGCAGCTTAAGGGGGCTTGATGAAAAACTGTTTTTT; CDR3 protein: CASSLRGLDEKLFF
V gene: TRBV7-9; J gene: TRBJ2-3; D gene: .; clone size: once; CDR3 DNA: TGTGCCAGCAGCTTCGGTCTTACACCGGACACAGATACGCAGTATTTT; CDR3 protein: CASSFGLTPDTDTQYF
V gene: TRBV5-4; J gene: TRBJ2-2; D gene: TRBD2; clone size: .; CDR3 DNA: TGTGCCAGCAGCCCAGGGGCCTCTAGCGGGAGTTGGGGGGAGCTGTTTTTT; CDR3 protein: CASSPGASSGSWGELFF
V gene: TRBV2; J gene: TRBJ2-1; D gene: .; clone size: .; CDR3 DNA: TGTGCCAGCACCCCCTCCCCCTACAATGAGCAGTTCTTC; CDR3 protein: CASTPSPYNEQFF
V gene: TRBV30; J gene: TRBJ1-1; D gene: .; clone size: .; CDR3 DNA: TGTGCCTGGAGTGTAAGTTTTGGGAACACTGAAGCTTTCTTT; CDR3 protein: CAWSVSFGNTEAFF
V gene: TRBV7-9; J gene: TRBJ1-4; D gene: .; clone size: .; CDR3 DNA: TGTGCCAGCTCACCGGGGGGGTCGGAAAAACTGTTTTTT; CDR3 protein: CASSPGGSEKLFF
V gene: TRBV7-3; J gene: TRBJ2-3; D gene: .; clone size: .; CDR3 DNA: TGTGCCAGCAGCTTCGGCGGCGAGAGGGAAGATACGCAGTATTTT; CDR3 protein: CASSFGGEREDTQYF
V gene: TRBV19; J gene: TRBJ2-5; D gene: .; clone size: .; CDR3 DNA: TGTGCCAGTAGTCAGGGCTTCCGGGAGACCCAGTACTTC; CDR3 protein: CASSQGFRETQYF
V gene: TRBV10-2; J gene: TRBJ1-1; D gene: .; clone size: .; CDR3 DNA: TGCGCCAGTTCTCGGGGAGGCGGGGACACTGAAGCTTTCTTT; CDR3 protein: CASSRGGGDTEAFF
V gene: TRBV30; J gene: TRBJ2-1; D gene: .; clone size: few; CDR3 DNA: TGTGCCTGGAGCGGATACAATGAGCAGTTCTTC; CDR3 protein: CAWSGYNEQFF
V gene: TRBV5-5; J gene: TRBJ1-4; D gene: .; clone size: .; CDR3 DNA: TGTGCCAGCAGCCCAGGGAGTTGGGCAACTAATGAAAAACTGTTTTTT; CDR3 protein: CASSPGSWATNEKLFF
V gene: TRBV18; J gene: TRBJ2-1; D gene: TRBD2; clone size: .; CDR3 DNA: TGTGCCAGCTCACAACGGACTAGCGGGCTTAACAATGAGCAGTTCTTC; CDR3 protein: CASSQRTSGLNNEQFF
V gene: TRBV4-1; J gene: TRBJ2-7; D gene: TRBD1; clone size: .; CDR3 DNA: TGCGCCAGCAGCCATCGGGGACAGGGGTTCTACGAGCAGTACTTC; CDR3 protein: CASSHRGQGFYEQYF
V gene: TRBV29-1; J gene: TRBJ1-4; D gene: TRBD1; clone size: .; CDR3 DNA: TGCAGCGTTCTTGGACAGGGGGCGTCTAATGAAAAACTGTTTTTT; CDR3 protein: CSVLGQGASNEKLFF
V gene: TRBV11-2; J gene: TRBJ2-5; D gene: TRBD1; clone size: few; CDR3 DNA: TGTGCCAGCAGTCCTGGACAGGGGATGGAGACCCAGTACTTC; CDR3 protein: CASSPGQGMETQYF
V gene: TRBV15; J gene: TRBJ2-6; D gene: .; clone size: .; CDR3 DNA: TGTGCCACCGGGGGTGACCGCTCTGGGGCCAACGTCCTGACTTTC; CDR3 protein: CATGGDRSGANVLTF
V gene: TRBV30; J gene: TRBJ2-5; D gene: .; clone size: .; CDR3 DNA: TGTGCCTGGAGTGTAGGAGAGACCCAGTACTTC; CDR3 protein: CAWSVGETQYF